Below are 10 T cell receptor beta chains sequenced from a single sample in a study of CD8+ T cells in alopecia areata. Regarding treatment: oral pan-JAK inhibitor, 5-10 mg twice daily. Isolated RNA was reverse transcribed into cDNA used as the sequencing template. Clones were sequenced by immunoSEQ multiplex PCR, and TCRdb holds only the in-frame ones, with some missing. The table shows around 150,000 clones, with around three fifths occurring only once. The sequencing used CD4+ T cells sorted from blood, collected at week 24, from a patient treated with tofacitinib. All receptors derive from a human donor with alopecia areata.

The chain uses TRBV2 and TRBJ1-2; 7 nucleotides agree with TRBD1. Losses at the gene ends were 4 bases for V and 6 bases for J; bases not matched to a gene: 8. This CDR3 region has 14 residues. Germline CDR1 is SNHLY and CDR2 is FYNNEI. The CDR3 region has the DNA TGTGCCAGCAGTGTTTTGACAGGGAAGAATGGCTACACCTTC. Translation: CASSVLTGKNGYTF.

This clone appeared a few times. The CDR3 loop reads CASSLGQTGYEQYF. DNA of the CDR3: TGTGCCAGCAGCTTAGGACAGACAGGATACGAGCAGTACTTC. The genes are TRBV9 and TRBJ2-7; D perhaps matches TRBD1 (6 bases). CDR3 length: 14 amino acids. V was pared by 4 bases and J by 4 bases, with 15 bases between. The germline V gene encodes CDR1 SGDLS and CDR2 YYNGEE.

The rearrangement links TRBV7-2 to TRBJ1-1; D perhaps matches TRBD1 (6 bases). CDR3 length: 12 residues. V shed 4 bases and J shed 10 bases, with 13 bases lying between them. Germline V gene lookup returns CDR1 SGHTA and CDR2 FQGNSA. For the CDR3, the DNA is TGTGCCAGCAGCTCTACAGGGTTAGCAGCTTTCTTT. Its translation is CASSSTGLAAFF.

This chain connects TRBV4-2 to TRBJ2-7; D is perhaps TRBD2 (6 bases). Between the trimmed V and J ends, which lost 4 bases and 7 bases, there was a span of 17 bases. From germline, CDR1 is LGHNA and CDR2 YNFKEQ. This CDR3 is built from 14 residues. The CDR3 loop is CASSPDGGREEQYF. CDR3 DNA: TGTGCCAGCAGCCCTGACGGGGGACGGGAAGAGCAGTACTTC.

CDR3 in DNA: TGTGCCAGCAGCCAACAAGAGACCCAGTACTTC. Amino acids: CASSQQETQYF. The chain links TRBV14 to TRBJ2-5; D gene unclear. Between the trimmed V and J ends, which lost 2 bases and 2 bases, there was a span of 0 bases. CDR3 size: 11 residues. Germline V gene lookup returns CDR1 SGHDN and CDR2 FVKESK.

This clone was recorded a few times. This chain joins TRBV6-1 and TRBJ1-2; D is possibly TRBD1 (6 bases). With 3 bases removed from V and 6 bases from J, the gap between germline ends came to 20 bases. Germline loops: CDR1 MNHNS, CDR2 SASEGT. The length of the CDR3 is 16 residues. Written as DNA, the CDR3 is TGTGCCAGCAGTGATGGCCATACAGGGTCTAAAAATGGCTACACCTTC. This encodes CASSDGHTGSKNGYTF.

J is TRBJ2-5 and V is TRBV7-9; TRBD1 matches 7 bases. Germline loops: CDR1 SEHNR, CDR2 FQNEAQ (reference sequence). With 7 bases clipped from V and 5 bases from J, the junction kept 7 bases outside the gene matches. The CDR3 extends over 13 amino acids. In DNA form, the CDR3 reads TGTGCCAGCAAAGAAGGGGGCTGGGAGACCCAGTACTTC. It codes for CASKEGGWETQYF.

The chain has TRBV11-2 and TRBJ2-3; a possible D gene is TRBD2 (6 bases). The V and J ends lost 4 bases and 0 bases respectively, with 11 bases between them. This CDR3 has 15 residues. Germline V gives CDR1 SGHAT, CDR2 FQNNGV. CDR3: CASSSRGLSTDTQYF. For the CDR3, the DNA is TGTGCCAGCAGCTCTAGGGGACTGAGCACAGATACGCAGTATTTT.

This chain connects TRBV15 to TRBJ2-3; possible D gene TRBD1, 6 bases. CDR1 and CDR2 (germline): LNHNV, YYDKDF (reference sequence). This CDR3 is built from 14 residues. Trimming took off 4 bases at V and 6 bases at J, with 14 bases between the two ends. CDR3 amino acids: CATSIPNRVDTQYF. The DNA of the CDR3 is TGTGCCACCAGCATACCAAACAGGGTGGATACGCAGTATTTT.

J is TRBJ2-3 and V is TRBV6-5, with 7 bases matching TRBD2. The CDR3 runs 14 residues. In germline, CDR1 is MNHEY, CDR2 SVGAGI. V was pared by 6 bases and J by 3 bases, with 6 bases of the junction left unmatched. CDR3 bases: TGTGCCAGCAGAACCCCGGGGGGTACAGATACGCAGTATTTT. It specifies CASRTPGGTDTQYF.